This record covers a single T cell receptor beta chain. Time point here: time of PML onset. All PML patients were female, and all patients had earlier interferon beta. With 2 bases removed from V and 1 base from J, the gap between germline ends came to 12 bases. The CDR3 is 15 residues long. Germline values: CDR1 MNHEY, CDR2 SVGAGI. These data come from a study of multiple sclerosis patients with progressive multifocal leukoencephalopathy. The assay was run at survey level. Repertoires were generated with immunoSEQ multiplex PCR, while TCRdb's copy carries only in-frame clones and drops some. The sample consists of about 30,000 clones, roughly nine tenths of them appearing once.

The sequences come from PBMCs, collected from a patient treated with natalizumab. This receptor was obtained from a human donor with progressive multifocal leukoencephalopathy. J is TRBJ2-7 and V is TRBV6-5; D is unclear. The CDR3 sequence: CASSYDTTLSYEQYF. CDR3 in DNA: TGTGCCAGCAGTTACGACACTACCTTATCCTACGAGCAGTACTTC.